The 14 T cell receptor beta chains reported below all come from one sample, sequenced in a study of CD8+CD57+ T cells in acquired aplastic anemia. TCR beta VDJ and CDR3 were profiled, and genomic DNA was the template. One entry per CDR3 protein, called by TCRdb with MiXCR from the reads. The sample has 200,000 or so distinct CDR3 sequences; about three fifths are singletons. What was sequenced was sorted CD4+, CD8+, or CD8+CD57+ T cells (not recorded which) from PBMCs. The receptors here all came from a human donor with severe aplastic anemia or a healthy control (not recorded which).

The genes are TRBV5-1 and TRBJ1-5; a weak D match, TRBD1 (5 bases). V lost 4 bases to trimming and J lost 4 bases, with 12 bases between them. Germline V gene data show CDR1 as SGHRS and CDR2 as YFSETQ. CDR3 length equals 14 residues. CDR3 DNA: TGCGCCAGCAGCACCGGGACTGAAAATCAGCCCCAGCATTTT. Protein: CASSTGTENQPQHF.

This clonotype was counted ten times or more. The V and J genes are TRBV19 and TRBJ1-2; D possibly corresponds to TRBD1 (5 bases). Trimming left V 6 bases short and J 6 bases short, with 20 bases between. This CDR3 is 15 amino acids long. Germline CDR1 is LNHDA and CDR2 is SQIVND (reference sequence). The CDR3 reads CASRTPRQSVNGYTF. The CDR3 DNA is TGTGCCAGTAGGACTCCCCGACAGTCAGTCAATGGCTACACCTTC.

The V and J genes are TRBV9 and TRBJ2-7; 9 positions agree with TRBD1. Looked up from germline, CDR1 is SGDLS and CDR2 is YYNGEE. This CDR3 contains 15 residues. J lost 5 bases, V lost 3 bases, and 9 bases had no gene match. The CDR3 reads CASSGWTGEGHEQYF. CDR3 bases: TGTGCCAGCAGCGGATGGACAGGGGAGGGCCACGAGCAGTACTTC. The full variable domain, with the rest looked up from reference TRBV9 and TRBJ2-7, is DSGVTQTPKHLITATGQRVTLRCSPRSGDLSVYWYQQSLDQGLQFLIQYYNGEERAKGNILERFSAQQFPDLHSELNLSSLELGDSALYFCASSGWTGEGHEQYFGPGTRLTVT.

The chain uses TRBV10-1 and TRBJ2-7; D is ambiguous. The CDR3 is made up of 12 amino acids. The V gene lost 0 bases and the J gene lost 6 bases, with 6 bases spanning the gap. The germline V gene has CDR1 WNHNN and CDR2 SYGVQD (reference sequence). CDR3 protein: CASSESSSEQYF. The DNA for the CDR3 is TGCGCCAGCAGTGAGTCATCTAGCGAGCAGTACTTC.

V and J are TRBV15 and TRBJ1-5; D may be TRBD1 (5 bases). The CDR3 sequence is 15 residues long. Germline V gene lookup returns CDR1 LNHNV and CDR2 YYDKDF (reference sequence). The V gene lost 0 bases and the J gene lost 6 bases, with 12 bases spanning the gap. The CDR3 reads CATSRDLGVGQPQHF. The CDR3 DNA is TGTGCCACCAGCAGAGATCTGGGGGTGGGTCAGCCCCAGCATTTT.

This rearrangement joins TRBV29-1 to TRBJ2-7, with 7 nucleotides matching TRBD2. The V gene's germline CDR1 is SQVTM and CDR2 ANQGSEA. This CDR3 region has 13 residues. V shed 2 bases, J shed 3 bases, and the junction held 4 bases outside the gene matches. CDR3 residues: CSVELAVNYEQYF. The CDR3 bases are TGCAGCGTTGAACTAGCGGTTAACTACGAGCAGTACTTC.

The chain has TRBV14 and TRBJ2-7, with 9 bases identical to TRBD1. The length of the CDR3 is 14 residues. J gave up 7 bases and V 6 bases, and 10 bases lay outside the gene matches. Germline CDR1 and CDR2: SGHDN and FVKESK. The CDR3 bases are TGTGCCAGCAGTGAGCCCTGGACAGGGGATGAGCAGTACTTC. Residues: CASSEPWTGDEQYF. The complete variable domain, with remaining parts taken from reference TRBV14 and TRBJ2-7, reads EAGVTQFPSHSVIEKGQTVTLRCDPISGHDNLYWYRRVMGKEIKFLLHFVKESKQDESGMPNNRFLAERTGGTYSTLKVQPAELEDSGVYFCASSEPWTGDEQYFGPGTRLTVT.

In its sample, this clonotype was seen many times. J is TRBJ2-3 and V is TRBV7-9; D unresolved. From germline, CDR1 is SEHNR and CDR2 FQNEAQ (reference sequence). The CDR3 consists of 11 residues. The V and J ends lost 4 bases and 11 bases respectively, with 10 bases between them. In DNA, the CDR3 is TGTGCCAGCAGCTACTCCCGGAGGCAGTATTTT. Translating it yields CASSYSRRQYF.

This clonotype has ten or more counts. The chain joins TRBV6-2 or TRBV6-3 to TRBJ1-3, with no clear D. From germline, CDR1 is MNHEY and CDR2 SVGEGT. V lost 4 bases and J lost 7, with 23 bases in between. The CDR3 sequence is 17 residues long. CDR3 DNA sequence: TGTGCCAGCAGTTCCCCGTCCCTCCGGGAGGAACGCAACACCATATATTTT. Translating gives CASSSPSLREERNTIYF.

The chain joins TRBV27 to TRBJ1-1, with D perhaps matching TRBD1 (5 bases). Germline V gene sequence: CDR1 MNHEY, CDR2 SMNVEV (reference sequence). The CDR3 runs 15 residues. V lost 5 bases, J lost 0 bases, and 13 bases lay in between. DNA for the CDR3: TGTGCCAGCAGTCCCAGGGTGGCACTGAACACTGAAGCTTTCTTT. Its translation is CASSPRVALNTEAFF.

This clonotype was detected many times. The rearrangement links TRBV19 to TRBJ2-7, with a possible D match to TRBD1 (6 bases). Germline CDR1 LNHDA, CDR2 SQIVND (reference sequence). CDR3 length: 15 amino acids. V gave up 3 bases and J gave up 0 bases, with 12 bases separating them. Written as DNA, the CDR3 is TGTGCCAGTAGTATGGGAATGGACAGCTCCTACGAGCAGTACTTC. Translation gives CASSMGMDSSYEQYF.

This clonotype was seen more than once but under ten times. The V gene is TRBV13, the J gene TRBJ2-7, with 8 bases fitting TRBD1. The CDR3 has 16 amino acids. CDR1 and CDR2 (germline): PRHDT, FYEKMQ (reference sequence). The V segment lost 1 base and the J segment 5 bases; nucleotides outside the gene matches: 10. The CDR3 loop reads CASSLERNRGTDEQYF. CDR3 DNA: TGTGCCAGCAGCTTAGAACGTAACAGGGGGACCGACGAGCAGTACTTC.

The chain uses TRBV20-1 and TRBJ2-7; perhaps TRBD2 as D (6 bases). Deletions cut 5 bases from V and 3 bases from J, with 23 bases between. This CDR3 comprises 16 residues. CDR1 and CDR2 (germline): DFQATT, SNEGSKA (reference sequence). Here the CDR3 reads CSASRRGTGINYEQYF. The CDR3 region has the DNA TGCAGTGCTTCTCGTCGCGGGACTGGGATTAACTACGAGCAGTACTTC.

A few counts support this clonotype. CDR3 sequence reads: CASRDDSGTGELFF. DNA for the CDR3: TGTGCCAGCAGAGACGACTCGGGGACCGGGGAGCTGTTTTTT. This rearrangement joins TRBV2 to TRBJ2-2; D possibly corresponds to TRBD2 (5 bases). V was trimmed by 6 bases and J by 5 bases, leaving 13 bases between them. CDR1 and CDR2 (germline): SNHLY, FYNNEI. The CDR3 is 14 residues long. The full variable domain, rest sourced from reference TRBV2 and TRBJ2-2, is EPEVTQTPSHQVTQMGQEVILRCVPISNHLYFYWYRQILGQKVEFLVSFYNNEISEKSEIFDDQFSVERPDGSNFTLKIRSTKLEDSAMYFCASRDDSGTGELFFGEGSRLTVL.